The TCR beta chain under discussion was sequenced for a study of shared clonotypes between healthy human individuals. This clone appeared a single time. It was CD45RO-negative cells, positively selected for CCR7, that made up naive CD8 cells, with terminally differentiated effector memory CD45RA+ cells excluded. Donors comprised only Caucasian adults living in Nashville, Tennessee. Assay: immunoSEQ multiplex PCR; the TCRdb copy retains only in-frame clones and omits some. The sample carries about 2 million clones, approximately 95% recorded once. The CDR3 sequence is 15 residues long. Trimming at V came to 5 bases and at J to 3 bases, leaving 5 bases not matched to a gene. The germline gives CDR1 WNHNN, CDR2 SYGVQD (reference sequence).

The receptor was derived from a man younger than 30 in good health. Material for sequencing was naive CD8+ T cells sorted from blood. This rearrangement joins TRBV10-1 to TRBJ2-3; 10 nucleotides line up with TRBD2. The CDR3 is CASSPTTSGTDTQYF. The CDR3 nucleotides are TGCGCCAGCAGTCCTACGACTAGCGGGACAGATACGCAGTATTTT.